These T cell receptor beta chains were read from a single sample in a study of cytomegalovirus exposure and HLA in healthy donors. Assay: immunoSEQ multiplex PCR; the TCRdb copy retains only in-frame clones and omits some. Altogether under 300,000 clones are present, over 70% being singletons, with the ten largest covering 8%. Sequencing input: PBMCs. The receptor source for this set is a woman aged 55-69 years in good health and CMV-seropositive. The conserved cysteine and the conserved F or W are not part of the CDR3 here. Fields, in order: CDR3 length, V gene, CDR3 protein.

len: 13; v_gene: TRBV7-2; CDR3aa: ASSLDLAGVYEQY
len: 14; v_gene: TRBV11-2; CDR3aa: ASSPPGSGGAYEQY
len: 13; v_gene: TRBV5-6; CDR3aa: ASWSPRHRNTEAF
len: 12; v_gene: TRBV4-1; CDR3aa: ASSQVGGVNEQF
len: 11; v_gene: TRBV7-9; CDR3aa: ASSGVYFNEQF
len: 12; v_gene: TRBV19; CDR3aa: ASSAPGQHTEAF
len: 11; v_gene: TRBV27; CDR3aa: ASSSQGSYGYT
len: 9; v_gene: TRBV10-3; CDR3aa: AITSYGELF
len: 19; v_gene: TRBV23-1; CDR3aa: ASSQFLAGLAGVGRHNEQF
len: 12; v_gene: TRBV19; CDR3aa: ASSQQGFGQPQH
len: 10; v_gene: TRBV7-9; CDR3aa: ASSPGWDTQY
len: 11; v_gene: TRBV5-1; CDR3aa: ASSLVSDYGYT
len: 12; v_gene: TRBV4-1; CDR3aa: ASSQGQMNTEAF
len: 11; v_gene: TRBV7-9; CDR3aa: ASSPGGAQPQH
len: 10; v_gene: TRBV7-6; CDR3aa: ASSVSVGELF
len: 11; v_gene: TRBV6-5; CDR3aa: ASSPSGTGELF